This T cell receptor (beta chain) was recovered during a study of vaccination and CD4 T cells after COVID-19. The study, taken as a whole, reports: Convalescent patients gained a median approximately 90% of their reactive clones only post-vaccination.

Indicated treatment: roughly 11-day PBMC culture with coronavirus spike peptide pools or control peptides (ViraFEST assay). Oncomine TCR Beta short-read sequencing was applied to DNA from cultured CD4+ T cells. TCRdb redid the calling of the PCR reads with MiXCR, one entry per CDR3 protein. The sample has around 19,000 distinct CDR3 sequences, under 60% seen once; the top ten hold approximately 8.7%. CDR3 size: 15 residues. From germline, CDR1 is SGHTA and CDR2 FQGNSA. Trimming shortened V by 7 bases and J by 3 bases, and 19 bases separated the two germline ends. In regard to this clonotype: Its matching antigen is unknown.

This TCR was recovered from a human donor who had recovered from COVID-19. The chain carries TRBV7-2 and TRBJ2-7, with D maybe TRBD1 (6 bases). The sample comprised CD4+ T cells from blood, cultured in vitro. The CDR3 loop is CASKGQTGEFYEQYF. The CDR3 nucleotides are TGTGCCAGCAAGGGACAAACCGGGGAATTCTACGAGCAGTACTTC.